This is a list of T cell receptor beta chains from one sample in a study of shared clonotypes between healthy human individuals. The table came from immunoSEQ multiplex PCR; TCRdb's copy has only in-frame clones and leaves some out. The sample lists over 95,000 clones; approximately 70% were seen once. The sample consisted of memory CD8+ T cells sorted from blood. All receptors come from a woman in her thirties in good health. The CDR3 runs from the conserved cysteine through the conserved F or W. A D gene is named only where the DNA matches it firmly. Rows may omit the clone size; those that give it use once, few, many or a size class.

V gene	J gene	CDR3 length	clone size	D gene	CDR3 protein	CDR3 DNA
TRBV21-1	TRBJ2-7	11	NA	NA	CASKGSYEQYF	TGTGCCAGCAAAGGGTCCTACGAGCAGTACTTC
TRBV11-3	TRBJ2-7	14	NA	TRBD1	CASSLGTGVYEQYF	TGTGCCAGCAGCTTGGGGACAGGGGTGTACGAGCAGTACTTC
TRBV4-2	TRBJ2-5	15	NA	NA	CASSQDRGNQETQYF	TGTGCCAGCAGCCAAGATAGGGGTAACCAAGAGACCCAGTACTTC
TRBV27	TRBJ2-7	12	NA	NA	CATKATAYEQYF	TGTGCCACCAAAGCCACAGCATACGAGCAGTACTTC
TRBV7-6	TRBJ2-1	12	NA	TRBD1	CASSVGTGKQFF	TGTGCCAGCAGCGTAGGGACAGGGAAGCAGTTCTTC
TRBV19	TRBJ1-5	12	few	NA	CASSMGNQPQHF	TGTGCCAGTAGTATGGGCAATCAGCCCCAGCATTTT
TRBV10-2	TRBJ2-7	12	NA	NA	CASGRGNYEQYF	TGCGCCAGCGGAAGAGGGAACTACGAGCAGTACTTC
TRBV19	TRBJ2-3	15	NA	NA	CASSIGAYGTDTQYF	TGTGCCAGTAGTATCGGGGCCTATGGCACAGATACGCAGTATTTT
TRBV28	TRBJ2-3	15	NA	TRBD1	CASRGGQGATDTQYF	TGTGCCAGCAGGGGGGGACAGGGGGCGACGGATACGCAGTATTTT
TRBV6-6	TRBJ2-1	13	many	NA	CASSPYSHNEQFF	TGTGCCAGCAGCCCCTACTCCCACAATGAGCAGTTCTTC
TRBV4-2	TRBJ2-3	14	NA	TRBD2	CASSGSGEADTQYF	TGTGCCAGCAGCGGGAGCGGGGAGGCAGATACGCAGTATTTT
TRBV6-1	TRBJ2-5	15	many	NA	CASSVLTGTKETQYF	TGTGCCAGCAGTGTCCTAACCGGGACGAAGGAGACCCAGTACTTC
TRBV5-1	TRBJ2-1	15	few	TRBD2	CASSLSSGSRNEQFF	TGCGCCAGCAGCTTGAGTAGCGGGAGTCGTAATGAGCAGTTCTTC
TRBV18	TRBJ1-1	14	many	NA	CASSPEPGNTEAFF	TGTGCCAGCTCACCCGAGCCAGGGAACACTGAAGCTTTCTTT
TRBV29-1	TRBJ1-4	15	many	NA	CSVEGGGADWKKLFF	TGCAGCGTTGAAGGCGGGGGGGCAGATTGGAAAAAACTGTTTTTT
TRBV7-7	TRBJ2-4	13	once	NA	CASSTGFGNIQYF	TGTGCCAGCAGCACTGGATTCGGGAACATTCAGTACTTC
TRBV19	TRBJ2-2	14	once	NA	CASSDRIYTGELFF	TGTGCCAGTTCCGACAGGATTTACACCGGGGAGCTGTTTTTT
TRBV18	TRBJ2-2	17	once	TRBD2	CASSPESGGLNTGELFF	TGTGCCAGCTCACCAGAGAGCGGGGGGCTTAACACCGGGGAGCTGTTTTTT
TRBV6-1	TRBJ2-7	15	few	TRBD1	CASRPGQGAIYEQYF	TGTGCCAGCAGGCCCGGACAGGGAGCAATCTACGAGCAGTACTTC
TRBV6-1	TRBJ2-7	15	NA	TRBD2	CASSESTSGSYEQYF	TGTGCCAGCAGTGAATCAACTAGCGGATCCTACGAGCAGTACTTC
TRBV5-4	TRBJ2-7	15	NA	NA	CASSANREMTYEQYF	TGTGCCAGCAGCGCTAACAGGGAAATGACTTACGAGCAGTACTTC
TRBV30	TRBJ1-2	11	NA	NA	CAWQTGYGYTF	TGTGCCTGGCAGACAGGTTATGGCTACACCTTC
TRBV28	TRBJ2-7	12	NA	TRBD1	CASRYRGYEQYF	TGTGCCAGCCGTTACAGGGGCTACGAGCAGTACTTC
TRBV27	TRBJ2-5	12	few	NA	CASSDYQETQYF	TGTGCCAGCAGTGACTATCAAGAGACCCAGTACTTC
TRBV30	TRBJ2-5	15	NA	NA	CAWMYKGTAQETQYF	TGTGCCTGGATGTATAAGGGCACAGCTCAAGAGACCCAGTACTTC
TRBV7-3	TRBJ2-3	15	few	NA	CASSTGTTSTDTQYF	TGTGCCAGCAGCACGGGGACAACTAGCACAGATACGCAGTATTTT
TRBV5-1	TRBJ2-7	13	NA	NA	CASSLGLRDEQYF	TGCGCCAGCAGCTTGGGATTAAGGGACGAGCAGTACTTC